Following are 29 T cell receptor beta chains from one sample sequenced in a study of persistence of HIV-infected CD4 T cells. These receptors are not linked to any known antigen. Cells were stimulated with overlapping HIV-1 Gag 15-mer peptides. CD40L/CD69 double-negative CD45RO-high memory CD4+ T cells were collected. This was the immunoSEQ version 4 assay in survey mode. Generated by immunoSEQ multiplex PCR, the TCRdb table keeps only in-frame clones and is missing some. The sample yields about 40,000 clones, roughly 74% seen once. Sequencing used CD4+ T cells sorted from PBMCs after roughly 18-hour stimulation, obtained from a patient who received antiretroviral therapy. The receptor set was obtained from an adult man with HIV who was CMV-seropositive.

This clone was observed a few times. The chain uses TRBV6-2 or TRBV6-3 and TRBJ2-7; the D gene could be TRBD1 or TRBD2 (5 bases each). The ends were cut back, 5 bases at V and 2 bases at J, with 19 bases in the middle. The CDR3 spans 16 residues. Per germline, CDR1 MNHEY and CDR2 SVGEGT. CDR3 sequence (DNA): TGTGCCAGCAGTCGACCCCCGGGGCTTGGGGCCTACGAGCAGTACTTC. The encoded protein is CASSRPPGLGAYEQYF.

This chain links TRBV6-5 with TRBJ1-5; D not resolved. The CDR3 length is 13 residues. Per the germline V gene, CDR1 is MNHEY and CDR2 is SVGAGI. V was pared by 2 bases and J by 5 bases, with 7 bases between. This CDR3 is CASSYTIYQPQHF. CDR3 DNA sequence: TGTGCCAGCAGTTACACTATTTATCAGCCCCAGCATTTT.

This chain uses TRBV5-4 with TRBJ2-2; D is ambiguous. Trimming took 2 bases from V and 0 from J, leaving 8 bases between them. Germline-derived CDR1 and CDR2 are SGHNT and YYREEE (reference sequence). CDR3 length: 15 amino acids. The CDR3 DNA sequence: TGTGCCAGCAGCTTTGCTAGATCGAACACCGGGGAGCTGTTTTTT. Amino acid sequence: CASSFARSNTGELFF.

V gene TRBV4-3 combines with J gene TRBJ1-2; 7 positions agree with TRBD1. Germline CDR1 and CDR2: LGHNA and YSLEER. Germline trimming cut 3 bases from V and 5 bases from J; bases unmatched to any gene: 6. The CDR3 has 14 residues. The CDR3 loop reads CASSQAGQKYGYTF. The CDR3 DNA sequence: TGCGCCAGCAGCCAGGCGGGACAGAAGTATGGCTACACCTTC.

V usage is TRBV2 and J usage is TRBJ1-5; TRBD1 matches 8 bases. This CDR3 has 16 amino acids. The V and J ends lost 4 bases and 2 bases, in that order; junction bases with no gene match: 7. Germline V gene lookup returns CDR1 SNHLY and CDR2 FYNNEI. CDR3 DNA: TGTGCCAGCAGTGGGGGGACAGGTATGGGCAATCAGCCCCAGCATTTT. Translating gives CASSGGTGMGNQPQHF.

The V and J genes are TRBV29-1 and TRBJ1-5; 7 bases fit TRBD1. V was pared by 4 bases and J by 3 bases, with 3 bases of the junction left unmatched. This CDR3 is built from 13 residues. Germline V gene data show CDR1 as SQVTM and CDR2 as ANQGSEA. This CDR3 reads CSVGGGSNQPQHF. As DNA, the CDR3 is TGCAGCGTTGGAGGGGGCTCCAATCAGCCCCAGCATTTT.

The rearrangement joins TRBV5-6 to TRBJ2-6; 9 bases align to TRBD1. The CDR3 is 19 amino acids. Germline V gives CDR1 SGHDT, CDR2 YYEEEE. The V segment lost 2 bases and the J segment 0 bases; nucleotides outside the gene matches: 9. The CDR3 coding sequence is TGTGCCAGCAGCTTCATCGACAGGGGGGTTTCCTCTGGGGCCAACGTCCTGACTTTC. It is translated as CASSFIDRGVSSGANVLTF.

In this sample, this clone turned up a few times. CDR3 amino acids: CASSEVVGQGNTEAFF. CDR3 nucleotides: TGTGCCAGCAGTGAAGTCGTGGGACAGGGAAACACTGAAGCTTTCTTT. The chain employs TRBV2 and TRBJ1-1, with 9 bases lining up with TRBD1. Trimming at V came to 1 base and at J to 2 bases, leaving 5 bases not matched to a gene. This CDR3 contains 16 residues. Germline lookup yields CDR1 SNHLY and CDR2 FYNNEI. Using reference TRBV2 and TRBJ1-1 for the parts outside the CDR3, the full variable domain is EPEVTQTPSHQVTQMGQEVILRCVPISNHLYFYWYRQILGQKVEFLVSFYNNEISEKSEIFDDQFSVERPDGSNFTLKIRSTKLEDSAMYFCASSEVVGQGNTEAFFGQGTRLTVV.

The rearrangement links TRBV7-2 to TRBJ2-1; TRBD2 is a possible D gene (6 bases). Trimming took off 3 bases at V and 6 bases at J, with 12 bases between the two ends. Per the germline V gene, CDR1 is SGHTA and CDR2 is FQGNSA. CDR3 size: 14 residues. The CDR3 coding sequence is TGTGCCAGCAGCTTTAGACTAGGTGTCAATGAGCAGTTCTTC. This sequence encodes CASSFRLGVNEQFF.

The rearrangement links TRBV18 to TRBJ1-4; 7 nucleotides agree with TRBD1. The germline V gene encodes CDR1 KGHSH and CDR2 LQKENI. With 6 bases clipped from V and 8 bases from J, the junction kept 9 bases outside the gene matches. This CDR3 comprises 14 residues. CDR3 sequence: CASSPDRAAEKLFF. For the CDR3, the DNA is TGTGCCAGCTCCCCAGACAGGGCGGCCGAAAAACTGTTTTTT.

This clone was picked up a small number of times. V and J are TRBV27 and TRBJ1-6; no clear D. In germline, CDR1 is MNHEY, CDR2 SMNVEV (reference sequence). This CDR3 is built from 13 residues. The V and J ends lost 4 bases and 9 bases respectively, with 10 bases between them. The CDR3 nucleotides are TGTGCCAGCAGTTCGATAGAGGGTTCACCCCTCCACTTT. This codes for CASSSIEGSPLHF.

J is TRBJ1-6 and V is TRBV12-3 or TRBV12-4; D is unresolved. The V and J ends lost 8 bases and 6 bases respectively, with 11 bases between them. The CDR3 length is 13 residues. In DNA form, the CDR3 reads TGTGCCAGCCAGGAGATACTTAATTCACCCCTCCACTTT. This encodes CASQEILNSPLHF.

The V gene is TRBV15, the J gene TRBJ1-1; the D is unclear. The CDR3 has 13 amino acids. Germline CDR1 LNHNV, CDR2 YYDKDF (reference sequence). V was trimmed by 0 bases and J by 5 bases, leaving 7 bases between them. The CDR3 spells CATSRDGGTEAFF. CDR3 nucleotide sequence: TGTGCCACCAGCAGAGACGGCGGGACTGAAGCTTTCTTT.

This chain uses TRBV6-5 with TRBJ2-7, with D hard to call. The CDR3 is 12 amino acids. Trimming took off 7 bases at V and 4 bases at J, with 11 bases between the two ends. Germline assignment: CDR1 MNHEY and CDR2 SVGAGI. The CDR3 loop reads CASTSQGYEQYF. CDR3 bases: TGTGCCAGCACCTCCCAAGGGTACGAGCAGTACTTC.

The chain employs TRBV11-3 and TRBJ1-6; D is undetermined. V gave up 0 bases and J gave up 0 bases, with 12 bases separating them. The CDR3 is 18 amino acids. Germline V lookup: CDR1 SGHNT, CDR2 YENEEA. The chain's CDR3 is CASSLDMHGDSYNSPLHF. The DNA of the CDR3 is TGTGCCAGCAGCTTAGATATGCACGGGGACTCCTATAATTCACCCCTCCACTTT.

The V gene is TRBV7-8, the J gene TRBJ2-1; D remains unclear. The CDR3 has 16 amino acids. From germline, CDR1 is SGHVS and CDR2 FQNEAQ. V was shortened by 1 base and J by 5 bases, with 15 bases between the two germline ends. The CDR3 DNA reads TGTGCCAGCAGCTTAGTGGGCGGTACAAAAGACAATGAGCAGTTCTTC. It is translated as CASSLVGGTKDNEQFF.

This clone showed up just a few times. The CDR3: CASTREHSGNTIYF. CDR3 DNA: TGTGCCAGTACGCGCGAACACTCTGGAAACACCATATATTTT. V and J are TRBV19 and TRBJ1-3; D is ambiguous. V was pared by 7 bases and J by 0 bases, with 10 bases between. CDR3 length equals 14 residues. Germline V gene data show CDR1 as LNHDA and CDR2 as SQIVND (reference sequence).

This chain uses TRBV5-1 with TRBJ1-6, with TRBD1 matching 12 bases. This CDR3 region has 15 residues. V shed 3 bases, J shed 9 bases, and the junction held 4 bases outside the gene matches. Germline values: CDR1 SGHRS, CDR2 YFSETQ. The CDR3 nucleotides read TGCGCCAGCAGCTCCACGGGACAGGGGGCTTCACCCCTCCACTTT. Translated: CASSSTGQGASPLHF.

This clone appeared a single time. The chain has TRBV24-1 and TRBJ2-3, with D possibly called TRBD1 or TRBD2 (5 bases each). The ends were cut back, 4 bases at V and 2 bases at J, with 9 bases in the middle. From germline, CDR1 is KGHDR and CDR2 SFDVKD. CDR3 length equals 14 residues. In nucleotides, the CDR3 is TGTGCCACCAGTGACCCGGGGACCACAGATACGCAGTATTTT. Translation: CATSDPGTTDTQYF.

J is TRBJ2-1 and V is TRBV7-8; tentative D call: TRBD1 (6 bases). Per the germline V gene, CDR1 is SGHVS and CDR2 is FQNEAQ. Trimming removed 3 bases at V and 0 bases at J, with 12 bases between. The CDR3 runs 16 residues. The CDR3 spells CASSFGQFFSYNEQFF. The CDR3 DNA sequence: TGTGCCAGCAGCTTCGGACAGTTTTTCTCCTACAATGAGCAGTTCTTC.

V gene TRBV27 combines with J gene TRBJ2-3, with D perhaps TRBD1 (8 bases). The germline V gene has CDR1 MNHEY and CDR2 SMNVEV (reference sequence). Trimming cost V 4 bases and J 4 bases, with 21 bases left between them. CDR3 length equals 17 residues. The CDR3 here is CASSSPRGREWADTQYF. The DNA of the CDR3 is TGTGCCAGCAGTTCCCCCAGGGGGCGGGAGTGGGCAGATACGCAGTATTTT.

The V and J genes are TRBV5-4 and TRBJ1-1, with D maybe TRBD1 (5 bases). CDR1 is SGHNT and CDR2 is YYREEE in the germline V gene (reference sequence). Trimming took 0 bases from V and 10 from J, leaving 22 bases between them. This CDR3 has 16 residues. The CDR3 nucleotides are TGTGCCAGCAGCTTGGGGGTGACCGGGACGGATTATTCAGCTTTCTTT. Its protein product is CASSLGVTGTDYSAFF. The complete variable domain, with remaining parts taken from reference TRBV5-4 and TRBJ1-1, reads ETGVTQSPTHLIKTRGQQVTLRCSSQSGHNTVSWYQQALGQGPQFIFQYYREEENGRGNFPPRFSGLQFPNYSSELNVNALELDDSALYLCASSLGVTGTDYSAFFGQGTRLTVV.

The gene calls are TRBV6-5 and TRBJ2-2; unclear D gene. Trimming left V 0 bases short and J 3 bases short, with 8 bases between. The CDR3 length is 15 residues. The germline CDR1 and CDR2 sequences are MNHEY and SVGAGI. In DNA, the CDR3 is TGTGCCAGCAGTTACTCGAACCGGTACACCGGGGAGCTGTTTTTT. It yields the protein CASSYSNRYTGELFF.

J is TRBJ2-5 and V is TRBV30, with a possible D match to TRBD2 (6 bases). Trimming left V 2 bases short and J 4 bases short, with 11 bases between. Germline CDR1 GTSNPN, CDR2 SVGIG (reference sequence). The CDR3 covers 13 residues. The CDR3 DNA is TGTGCCTGGAGTCAACTAGCAGGAGAGACCCAGTACTTC. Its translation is CAWSQLAGETQYF.

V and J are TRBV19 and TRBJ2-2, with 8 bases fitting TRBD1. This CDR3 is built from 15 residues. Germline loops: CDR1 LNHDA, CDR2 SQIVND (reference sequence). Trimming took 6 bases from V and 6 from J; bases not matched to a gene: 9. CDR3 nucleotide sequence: TGTGCCAGTAGCTGGGGGACAGGTGGGGCCGGGGAGCTGTTTTTT. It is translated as CASSWGTGGAGELFF. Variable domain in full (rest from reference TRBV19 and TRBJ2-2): DGGITQSPKYLFRKEGQNVTLSCEQNLNHDAMYWYRQDPGQGLRLIYYSQIVNDFQKGDIAEGYSVSREKKESFPLTVTSAQKNPTAFYLCASSWGTGGAGELFFGEGSRLTVL.

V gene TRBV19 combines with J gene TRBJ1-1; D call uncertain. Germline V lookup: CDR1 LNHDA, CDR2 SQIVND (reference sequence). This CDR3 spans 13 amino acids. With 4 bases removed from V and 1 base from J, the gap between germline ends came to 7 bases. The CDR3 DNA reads TGTGCCAGTAGTAACGGGGAGAACACTGAAGCTTTCTTT. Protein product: CASSNGENTEAFF.

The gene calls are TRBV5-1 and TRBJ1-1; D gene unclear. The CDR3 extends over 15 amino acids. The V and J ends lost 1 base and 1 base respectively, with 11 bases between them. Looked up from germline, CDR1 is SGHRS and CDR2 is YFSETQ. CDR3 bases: TGCGCCAGCAGCTTGTCGGGCAGACCGAACACTGAAGCTTTCTTT. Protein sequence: CASSLSGRPNTEAFF.

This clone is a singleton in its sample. CDR3 bases: TGTGCCAGCACCCGCGGTGGGGGTCGCACAGATACGCAGTATTTT. Translated, it gives CASTRGGGRTDTQYF. The V and J genes are TRBV27 and TRBJ2-3, with D possibly called TRBD1 or TRBD2 (5 bases each). The CDR3 spans 15 residues. CDR1 and CDR2 from the germline V gene are MNHEY and SMNVEV (reference sequence). V was trimmed by 7 bases and J by 1 base, leaving 15 bases between them.

The CDR3 DNA follows: TGTGCCAGCAGTCTCCTGGGACAGTCGGTCACTGAAGCTTTCTTT. It specifies CASSLLGQSVTEAFF. V usage is TRBV6-5 and J usage is TRBJ1-1, with 7 bases that match TRBD1. The CDR3 extends over 15 amino acids. V lost 5 bases, J lost 4 bases, and 10 bases stayed unmatched. Per germline, CDR1 MNHEY and CDR2 SVGAGI.